This is a list of T cell receptor beta chains from one sample in a study of OX40 agonist ivuxolimab in advanced cancers. The method was immunoSEQ multiplex PCR; TCRdb's version includes in-frame clones alone and lacks a portion of them. In the table there are about 35,000 clones, around 80% of which are singletons. The specimen comprised CD4+ or CD8+ T cells sorted from blood, sampled in a trial of the OX40 agonist ivuxolimab. These receptors came from an adult with an advanced solid tumor such as melanoma, head and neck, liver or kidney cancer. Each CDR3 is given with its conserved first and last residue.

j_gene: TRBJ2-1
v_gene: TRBV7-6
CDR3aa: CASSELASGSYNEQFF

j_gene: TRBJ2-7
v_gene: TRBV25-1
CDR3aa: CASSWTGPEQYF

j_gene: TRBJ2-3
v_gene: TRBV4-1
CDR3aa: CASSHVRTGGTDTQYF

j_gene: TRBJ1-2
v_gene: TRBV28
CDR3aa: CASSPLAGPLSNGYTF

j_gene: TRBJ2-2
v_gene: TRBV7-7
CDR3aa: CASSLGSGHGELFF

j_gene: TRBJ1-1
v_gene: TRBV11-3
CDR3aa: CASSLEGGGLNTEAFF

j_gene: TRBJ1-2
v_gene: TRBV6-5
CDR3aa: CASRTGQGVNYGYTF

j_gene: TRBJ2-4
v_gene: TRBV27
CDR3aa: CASRDRGTLAKNIQYF

j_gene: TRBJ2-5
v_gene: TRBV9
CDR3aa: CASSDQGRETQYF

j_gene: TRBJ2-7
v_gene: TRBV4-2
CDR3aa: CTSSQEQGYEQYF

j_gene: TRBJ2-3
v_gene: TRBV6-5
CDR3aa: CASSYSGRGDTQYF

j_gene: TRBJ2-1
v_gene: TRBV30
CDR3aa: CAWSSGGGLNEQFF

j_gene: TRBJ2-3
v_gene: TRBV7-8
CDR3aa: CASSFFPYDTQYF

j_gene: TRBJ1-1
v_gene: TRBV27
CDR3aa: CASSLSTGPNTEAFF

j_gene: TRBJ1-4
v_gene: TRBV28
CDR3aa: CASSGLRGSNNEKLFF

j_gene: TRBJ2-3
v_gene: TRBV6-4
CDR3aa: CASSGDSSTDTQYF

j_gene: TRBJ2-1
v_gene: TRBV5-1
CDR3aa: CASSLAGLAGSPYNEQFF

j_gene: TRBJ2-7
v_gene: TRBV27
CDR3aa: CASSLFGGGGDRVFYEQYF

j_gene: TRBJ2-1
v_gene: TRBV11-3
CDR3aa: CASSSKTSGGRDEQFF

j_gene: TRBJ1-1
v_gene: TRBV19
CDR3aa: CASRIRADEAFF

j_gene: TRBJ2-5
v_gene: TRBV15
CDR3aa: CATSRARQGWQTQYF

j_gene: TRBJ2-1
v_gene: TRBV7-6
CDR3aa: CASSLRYNEQFF

j_gene: TRBJ2-7
v_gene: TRBV2
CDR3aa: CAGVDREYDYEQYF

j_gene: TRBJ2-1
v_gene: TRBV4-2
CDR3aa: CASSQEVGQGSNEQFF

j_gene: TRBJ1-1
v_gene: TRBV9
CDR3aa: CASSVTPSGNTEAFF

j_gene: TRBJ2-4
v_gene: TRBV19
CDR3aa: CASSIIGQPKNIQYF

j_gene: TRBJ2-3
v_gene: TRBV27
CDR3aa: CASESSAGATDTQYF

j_gene: TRBJ1-2
v_gene: TRBV29-1
CDR3aa: CSVEGTGGDGYTF

j_gene: TRBJ2-2
v_gene: TRBV9
CDR3aa: CASRVRGTGELFF

j_gene: TRBJ1-1
v_gene: TRBV9
CDR3aa: CASSVVSVSVGDPEAFF

j_gene: TRBJ1-6
v_gene: TRBV5-1
CDR3aa: CASSQDTSYNSPLHF

j_gene: TRBJ1-2
v_gene: TRBV11-2
CDR3aa: CASSTGGYYGYTF